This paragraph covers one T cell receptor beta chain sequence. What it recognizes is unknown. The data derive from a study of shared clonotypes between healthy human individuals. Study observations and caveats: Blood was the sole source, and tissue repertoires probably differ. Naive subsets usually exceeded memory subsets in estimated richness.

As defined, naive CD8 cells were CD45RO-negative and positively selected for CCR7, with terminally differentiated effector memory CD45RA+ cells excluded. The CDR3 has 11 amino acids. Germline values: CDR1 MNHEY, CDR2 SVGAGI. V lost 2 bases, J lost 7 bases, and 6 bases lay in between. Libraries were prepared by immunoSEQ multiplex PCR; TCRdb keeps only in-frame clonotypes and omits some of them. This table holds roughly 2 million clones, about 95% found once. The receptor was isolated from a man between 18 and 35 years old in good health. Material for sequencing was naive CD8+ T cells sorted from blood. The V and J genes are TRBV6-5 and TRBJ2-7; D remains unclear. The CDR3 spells CASSYLEEQYF. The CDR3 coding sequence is TGTGCCAGCAGTTACCTTGAAGAGCAGTACTTC.